This TCR beta chain was found in a study of blood T cells in healthy people across ages. Study-wide background: Per two T cells, about one barcoded beta molecule was captured through template switching.

Primed by a sample-barcoded 5' primer and a J-beta primer mix, a second PCR proceeded for about 7 to 11 cycles. A 12-random-nucleotide template-switch adaptor tagged each cDNA molecule. TCRdb reanalysed the 5' RACE reads using MiXCR and keeps one entry per CDR3 protein. The sample shows 980,000 or so distinct CDR3 sequences, around 46% of them seen only once. A remark on this clonotype: Its target is not known.

Study-wide results and caveats: A roughly linear age-dependent decrease characterized TCR beta diversity per million T cells.

The CDR3 totals 14 residues. Germline values: CDR1 DFQATT, CDR2 SNEGSKA (reference sequence). Trimming cost V 8 bases and J 2 bases, with 19 bases left between them. This chain links TRBV20-1 with TRBJ2-7, with D hard to call. Sequencing input: blood. The source of this sequence is a man aged 25 to 40 in good health. The DNA for the CDR3 is TGCAGTCTTACCAGTAGAACGGAGACCTACGAGCAGTACTTC. Translating it yields CSLTSRTETYEQYF.